These 8 T cell receptor beta chains were all obtained from the same sample, sequenced in a study of OX40 agonist ivuxolimab in advanced cancers. This table comes from immunoSEQ multiplex PCR, and its TCRdb copy is limited to in-frame clones, with some not included. The sample has about 73,000 clones, approximately 90% seen once. Sequenced material: CD4+ or CD8+ T cells sorted from blood, taken in a trial of the OX40 agonist ivuxolimab. These receptor sequences come from an adult with an advanced solid tumor such as melanoma, head and neck, liver or kidney cancer.

This clone was counted only a few times. The germline gene is not matched at one end of the junction; a read error may be the cause. V gene TRBV7-9 combines with J gene TRBJ2-3, with 14 bases that match TRBD2. The CDR3 covers 11 residues. Per germline, CDR1 SEHNR and CDR2 FQNEAQ (reference sequence). The CDR3 region has the DNA TGTGCCAGCACCATGGGACTAGCGGGAGTTTTT. Translation: CASTMGLAGVF. The full variable domain, completed using reference TRBV7-9 and TRBJ2-3, is DTGVSQNPRHKITKRGQNVTFRCDPISEHNRLYWYRQTLGQGPEFLTYFQNEAQLEKSRLLSDRFSAERPKGSFSTLEIQRTEQGDSAMYLCASTMGLAGVFGPGTRLTVL.

The rearrangement links TRBV10-2 to TRBJ2-7; D remains unclear. V lost 4 bases to trimming and J lost 0 bases, with 7 bases between them. The CDR3 contains 13 residues. CDR1 WSHSY and CDR2 SAAADI come from the germline V gene. In DNA form, the CDR3 reads TGCGCCAGCAGTGGGCAGAGCTCCTACGAGCAGTACTTC. It codes for CASSGQSSYEQYF.

This rearrangement joins TRBV6-5 to TRBJ2-7; TRBD1 matches 10 bases. The V segment lost 2 bases and the J segment 6 bases; nucleotides outside the gene matches: 7. This CDR3 comprises 15 residues. Germline CDR1 reads MNHEY; CDR2 reads SVGAGI. The CDR3 bases are TGTGCCAGCAGTTACCGGGACAGGGGAGGTTTCGAGCAGTACTTC. Its protein product is CASSYRDRGGFEQYF.

The chain is built from TRBV18 and TRBJ2-2, with D maybe TRBD2 (6 bases). Trimming cost V 2 bases and J 6 bases, with 10 bases left between them. Germline loops: CDR1 KGHSH, CDR2 LQKENI. The CDR3 runs 14 residues. The CDR3 coding sequence is TGTGCCAGCTCACCAGGGGCGGGATCCGGGGAGCTGTTTTTT. Translation gives CASSPGAGSGELFF.

This chain links TRBV9 with TRBJ1-2; the D gene is possibly TRBD1 (5 bases). This CDR3 comprises 15 residues. From germline, CDR1 is SGDLS and CDR2 YYNGEE. Between the trimmed V and J ends, which lost 3 bases and 8 bases, there was a span of 20 bases. CDR3 sequence reads: CASSESLGREYGYTF. The CDR3 coding sequence is TGTGCCAGCAGCGAGAGTCTAGGCAGGGAATACGGCTACACCTTC.

This clone was seen only a few times. The chain links TRBV13 to TRBJ2-7, with 12 positions matching TRBD2. The CDR3 is made up of 14 amino acids. Trimming at V came to 4 bases and at J to 4 bases, leaving 2 bases not matched to a gene. Germline CDR1 and CDR2: PRHDT and FYEKMQ (reference sequence). CDR3 sequence: CASSWGTSGYEQYF. In DNA, the CDR3 is TGTGCCAGCAGCTGGGGGACTAGCGGGTACGAGCAGTACTTC. The full variable domain, completed using reference TRBV13 and TRBJ2-7, is AAGVIQSPRHLIKEKRETATLKCYPIPRHDTVYWYQQGPGQDPQFLISFYEKMQSDKGSIPDRFSAQQFSDYHSELNMSSLELGDSALYFCASSWGTSGYEQYFGPGTRLTVT.

CDR3 sequence: CAIGDEQYF. The CDR3 nucleotides are TGTGCCATCGGCGACGAGCAGTACTTC. The chain joins TRBV10-3 to TRBJ2-7; D is uncertain. CDR1 is ENHRY and CDR2 is SYGVKD in the germline V gene. V was clipped by 8 bases and J by 5 bases, with 4 bases between them. CDR3 size: 9 residues.

CDR3 residues: CASSIRLGYGYTF. The CDR3 DNA is TGTGCCAGTAGTATACGTTTGGGCTATGGCTACACCTTC. The J gene is TRBJ1-2, the V gene TRBV19; D call uncertain. The CDR3 totals 13 residues. V was clipped by 2 bases and J by 4 bases, with 8 bases between them. CDR1 is LNHDA, CDR2 SQIVND, per germline (reference sequence). The full variable domain, rest sourced from reference TRBV19 and TRBJ1-2, is DGGITQSPKYLFRKEGQNVTLSCEQNLNHDAMYWYRQDPGQGLRLIYYSQIVNDFQKGDIAEGYSVSREKKESFPLTVTSAQKNPTAFYLCASSIRLGYGYTFGSGTRLTVV.